Listed below are T cell receptor beta chains from one sample, sequenced in a study of blood T cell repertoires in COVID-19. Data came from immunoSEQ multiplex PCR; TCRdb stores just in-frame clones and leaves some out. In the table there are about 280,000 clones, roughly 85% of which are singletons. Material for sequencing was PBMCs or T cells enriched from blood (not recorded which). These receptors were obtained from a woman in her forties or fifties who had recovered from COVID-19. CDR3s include the opening cysteine and the closing phenylalanine or tryptophan. The D gene is left open where the match is weak. The listing skips clone size in some rows; elsewhere it reads once, few, many or a size class.

V	J	D	size	DNA	CDR3
TRBV6-5	TRBJ1-1	-	-	TGTGCCAGCAGCCCCCGCGGCAGGGTGAACACTGAAGCTTTCTTT	CASSPRGRVNTEAFF
TRBV6-2/TRBV6-3	TRBJ2-5	TRBD2	-	TGTGCCAGCAGTCAACTAGCGAACCAAGAGACCCAGTACTTC	CASSQLANQETQYF
TRBV11-2	TRBJ2-3	-	once	TGTGCCAGTCTCGAGGGAAATACGCAGTATTTT	CASLEGNTQYF
TRBV5-1	TRBJ2-4	-	-	TGCGCCAGCAGCCCTACACCAGCGCCAGCCAAAAACATTCAGTACTTC	CASSPTPAPAKNIQYF
TRBV24-1	TRBJ1-5	-	-	TGTGCCACCAGTGAGCGAATTAGCAATCAGCCCCAGCATTTT	CATSERISNQPQHF
TRBV30	TRBJ1-2	-	-	TGTGCCTGGAGTACACAACGGGTCGGCTACACCTTC	CAWSTQRVGYTF
TRBV11-1	TRBJ2-1	TRBD1	-	TGTGCCAGCAGCCTCCGGACAGGGTACAATGAGCAGTTCTTC	CASSLRTGYNEQFF
TRBV30	TRBJ2-1	-	-	TGTGCCTGGAGTGTCCCAGCGGGTGGGAATGAGCAGTTCTTC	CAWSVPAGGNEQFF
TRBV6-5	TRBJ1-4	-	once	TGTGCCAGCAGGGGGACGGGCTCAGGGAGGGAAAAACTGTTTTTT	CASRGTGSGREKLFF
TRBV27	TRBJ1-1	-	-	TGTGCCAGCAGTCACCACTCTACAGGTCTCACTGAAGCTTTCTTT	CASSHHSTGLTEAFF
TRBV18	TRBJ1-3	-	-	TGTGCCAGCTCACCACGGGACATCTCTGGAAACACCATATATTTT	CASSPRDISGNTIYF
TRBV28	TRBJ2-5	TRBD2	-	TGTGCCAGCAGTTTACTAGCGGGGGTCCGGACCCAGTACTTC	CASSLLAGVRTQYF
TRBV27	TRBJ2-2	TRBD2	-	TGTGCCAGCTCCTGGACTAGCGGGCTCACCGGGGAGCTGTTTTTT	CASSWTSGLTGELFF
TRBV29-1	TRBJ1-1	-	-	TGCAGCGTAGGGAGGGAACTGAACACTGAAGCTTTCTTT	CSVGRELNTEAFF
TRBV5-1	TRBJ2-3	-	-	TGCGCCAGCAGCTTGGGCAGAACAGATACGCAGTATTTT	CASSLGRTDTQYF
TRBV7-6	TRBJ1-3	-	few	TGTGCCAGCAGCTCCCGTGGGGCGGACTCTGGAAACACCATATATTTT	CASSSRGADSGNTIYF